This TCR beta chain comes out of a study of CD8+CD57+ T cells in acquired aplastic anemia. Genomic DNA provided the template from which TCR beta VDJ and CDR3 profiles were obtained. MiXCR, run by TCRdb on the reads, gives a single entry per CDR3 protein. The sample gives 150,000 to 200,000 distinct CDR3 sequences, around three fifths of which show up once; 35% to 55% is in the top ten. The CDR3 has 15 amino acids. V was pared by 0 bases and J by 4 bases, with 10 bases between. CDR1 is ENHRY and CDR2 is SYGVKD in the germline V gene. The chain is built from TRBV10-3 and TRBJ2-1; D might be TRBD2 (5 bases). The sequence derives from a human donor with severe aplastic anemia or a healthy control (not recorded which). The sample consisted of sorted CD4+, CD8+, or CD8+CD57+ T cells (not recorded which) from PBMCs. The CDR3 DNA is TGTGCCATCAGTGAGTCGCGGGCCAGTTACAATGAGCAGTTCTTC. This sequence encodes CAISESRASYNEQFF.